A selection of T cell receptor beta chains follows, all from one sample in a study of T-cell memory formation after mild COVID-19. TCRdb redid the calling of the 5' RACE reads with MiXCR, one entry per CDR3 protein. The data show hundreds of thousands of distinct CDR3 sequences, about 15% seen once. Sequencing used PBMCs or a T cell subset sorted from them (not recorded which). All receptors come from a man younger than 35 who had mild COVID-19 (a few samples of this study predate the infection). Cell type and time point are not known. Each CDR3 is given with its conserved first and last residue. Fields, in order: V gene, clone size, D gene, J gene, CDR3 DNA, CDR3 protein. D genes are given only for firm matches. Part of the rows lack a size; the others show once, few, many or a class for expanded clones.

V gene: TRBV6-5; clone size: NA; D gene: TRBD1; J gene: TRBJ2-3; CDR3 DNA: TGTGCCAGCACCTTACAGGGGGCAGATACGCAGTATTTT; CDR3 protein: CASTLQGADTQYF
V gene: TRBV23-1; clone size: few; D gene: NA; J gene: TRBJ1-5; CDR3 DNA: TGCGCCAGCAGTCATCGCGCCGTCCAGGGTGATCAGCCCCAGCATTTT; CDR3 protein: CASSHRAVQGDQPQHF
V gene: TRBV12-3/TRBV12-4; clone size: few; D gene: NA; J gene: TRBJ2-3; CDR3 DNA: TGTGCCAGCAGCCCGGGGGCGGCCTGGGATACGCAGTATTTT; CDR3 protein: CASSPGAAWDTQYF
V gene: TRBV18; clone size: NA; D gene: TRBD2; J gene: TRBJ2-1; CDR3 DNA: TGTGCCAGCTCCATCCGGGGGGATAACAATGAGCAGTTCTTC; CDR3 protein: CASSIRGDNNEQFF
V gene: TRBV5-1; clone size: few; D gene: TRBD1; J gene: TRBJ2-3; CDR3 DNA: TGCGCCAGCAGCTCGGGATGGACAGGGCCCACAGATACGCAGTATTTT; CDR3 protein: CASSSGWTGPTDTQYF
V gene: TRBV9; clone size: NA; D gene: NA; J gene: TRBJ2-3; CDR3 DNA: TGTGCCAGCAGCGTAGGGGGGGCTGGCACAGATACGCAGTATTTT; CDR3 protein: CASSVGGAGTDTQYF
V gene: TRBV5-5; clone size: NA; D gene: NA; J gene: TRBJ1-3; CDR3 DNA: TGTGCCAGCAGCTTGTCTCCAGGCACCCGAAACACCATATATTTT; CDR3 protein: CASSLSPGTRNTIYF
V gene: TRBV30; clone size: NA; D gene: TRBD1; J gene: TRBJ1-1; CDR3 DNA: TGTGCTGGGACAGGGGCTTCGGCTTTCTTT; CDR3 protein: CAGTGASAFF
V gene: TRBV5-1; clone size: NA; D gene: NA; J gene: TRBJ1-3; CDR3 DNA: TGCGCCAGCAGATATATTGGGGGACCTGGAAACACCATATATTTT; CDR3 protein: CASRYIGGPGNTIYF
V gene: TRBV7-2; clone size: NA; D gene: NA; J gene: TRBJ2-2; CDR3 DNA: TGTGCCAGCAGCTTAGCGCATACCGGGGAGCTGTTTTTT; CDR3 protein: CASSLAHTGELFF
V gene: TRBV20-1; clone size: few; D gene: TRBD1; J gene: TRBJ1-2; CDR3 DNA: TGCAGTGCTAGCCTTACAGGGGGAGATGGCTACACCTTC; CDR3 protein: CSASLTGGDGYTF
V gene: TRBV4-1; clone size: NA; D gene: NA; J gene: TRBJ1-2; CDR3 DNA: TGCGCCAGCAGCCAATACCAAGGGGCGGATGGCTACACCTTC; CDR3 protein: CASSQYQGADGYTF
V gene: TRBV7-8; clone size: NA; D gene: TRBD2; J gene: TRBJ2-1; CDR3 DNA: TGTGCCAGCAGCTTATCGGGACTAGCGGGTTACAATGAGCAGTTCTTC; CDR3 protein: CASSLSGLAGYNEQFF
V gene: TRBV28; clone size: few; D gene: TRBD1; J gene: TRBJ2-1; CDR3 DNA: TGTGCCAGCAGGACGACAGGGGAATTGGGTGAGCAGTTCTTC; CDR3 protein: CASRTTGELGEQFF
V gene: TRBV3-1; clone size: NA; D gene: TRBD1; J gene: TRBJ2-1; CDR3 DNA: TGTGCCAGCAGCCAAGGAGTCCCAGGGGGCGATCAGTTCTTC; CDR3 protein: CASSQGVPGGDQFF
V gene: TRBV12-3/TRBV12-4; clone size: many; D gene: TRBD2; J gene: TRBJ2-3; CDR3 DNA: TGTGCCAGCAGTTTGGATACTAGCGGGAGCACAGATACGCAGTATTTT; CDR3 protein: CASSLDTSGSTDTQYF
V gene: TRBV5-1; clone size: many; D gene: NA; J gene: TRBJ2-5; CDR3 DNA: TGCGCCAGCACTCTCCAGGGTCCAGCCCGAGGGGAGACCCAGTACTTC; CDR3 protein: CASTLQGPARGETQYF
V gene: TRBV7-8; clone size: NA; D gene: TRBD1; J gene: TRBJ1-3; CDR3 DNA: TGTGCCAGCAGCGACCGGGACAGGGACTCTGGAAACACCATATATTTT; CDR3 protein: CASSDRDRDSGNTIYF
V gene: TRBV7-7; clone size: NA; D gene: TRBD2; J gene: TRBJ2-5; CDR3 DNA: TGTGCTAGCAGCTCCACACTAGCGGGGGCCGCCGGGTACCAAGAGACCCAGTACTTC; CDR3 protein: CASSSTLAGAAGYQETQYF
V gene: TRBV20-1; clone size: many; D gene: NA; J gene: TRBJ1-2; CDR3 DNA: TGCAGTGCTAGAGCCGGGTTTAGTCACTATGGCTACACCTTC; CDR3 protein: CSARAGFSHYGYTF
V gene: TRBV6-5; clone size: NA; D gene: TRBD1; J gene: TRBJ1-1; CDR3 DNA: TGTGCCAGCACCGCAGCAGGGGGGGCGGATCGTGGAGCTTTCTTT; CDR3 protein: CASTAAGGADRGAFF
V gene: TRBV12-3/TRBV12-4; clone size: many; D gene: TRBD1; J gene: TRBJ2-5; CDR3 DNA: TGTGCCAGCAGGAACAGGGACAGGGAAGAGACCCAGTACTTC; CDR3 protein: CASRNRDREETQYF
V gene: TRBV18; clone size: NA; D gene: NA; J gene: TRBJ1-2; CDR3 DNA: TGTGCCAGCTCACCTTCCCAGGGGAACTATGGCTACACCTTC; CDR3 protein: CASSPSQGNYGYTF
V gene: TRBV7-2; clone size: few; D gene: NA; J gene: TRBJ1-5; CDR3 DNA: TGTGCCAGCAGTCCAGCGGGGTGGGCTCAGCCCCAGCATTTT; CDR3 protein: CASSPAGWAQPQHF
V gene: TRBV5-8; clone size: NA; D gene: NA; J gene: TRBJ2-2; CDR3 DNA: TGTGCCAGCAGCTTCGGTAGAGGGTTCGGGGAGCTGTTTTTT; CDR3 protein: CASSFGRGFGELFF
V gene: TRBV10-3; clone size: NA; D gene: TRBD2; J gene: TRBJ2-1; CDR3 DNA: TGTGCCATCAGTGAGTCTAGAGGACTAGCGGGGAACAATGAGCAGTTCTTC; CDR3 protein: CAISESRGLAGNNEQFF